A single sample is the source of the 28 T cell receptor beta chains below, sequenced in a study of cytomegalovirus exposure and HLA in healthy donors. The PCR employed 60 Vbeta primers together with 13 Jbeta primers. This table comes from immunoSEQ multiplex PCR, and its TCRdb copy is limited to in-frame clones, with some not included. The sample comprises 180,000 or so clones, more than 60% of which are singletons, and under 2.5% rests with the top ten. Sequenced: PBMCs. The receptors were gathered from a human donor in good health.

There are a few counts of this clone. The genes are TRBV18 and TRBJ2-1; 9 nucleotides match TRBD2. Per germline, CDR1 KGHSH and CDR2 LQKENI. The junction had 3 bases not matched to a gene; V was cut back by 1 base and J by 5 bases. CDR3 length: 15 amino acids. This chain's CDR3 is CASSPRGGAHNEQFF. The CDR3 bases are TGTGCCAGCTCACCACGCGGGGGGGCACACAATGAGCAGTTCTTC. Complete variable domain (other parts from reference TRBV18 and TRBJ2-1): NAGVMQNPRHLVRRRGQEARLRCSPMKGHSHVYWYRQLPEEGLKFMVYLQKENIIDESGMPKERFSAEFPKEGPSILRIQQVVRGDSAAYFCASSPRGGAHNEQFFGPGTRLTVL.

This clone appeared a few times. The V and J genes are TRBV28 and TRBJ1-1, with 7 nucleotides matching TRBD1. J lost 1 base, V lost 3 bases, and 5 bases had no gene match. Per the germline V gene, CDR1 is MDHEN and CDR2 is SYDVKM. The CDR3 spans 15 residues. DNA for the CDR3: TGTGCCAGCAGTTTTCCGGACAGGAAGAACACTGAAGCTTTCTTT. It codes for CASSFPDRKNTEAFF.

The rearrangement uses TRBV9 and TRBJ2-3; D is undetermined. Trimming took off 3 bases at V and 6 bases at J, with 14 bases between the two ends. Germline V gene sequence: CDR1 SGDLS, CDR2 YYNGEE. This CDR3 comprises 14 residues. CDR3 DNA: TGTGCCAGCAGCGCTCAAATAGCTCTTGATACGCAGTATTTT. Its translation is CASSAQIALDTQYF.

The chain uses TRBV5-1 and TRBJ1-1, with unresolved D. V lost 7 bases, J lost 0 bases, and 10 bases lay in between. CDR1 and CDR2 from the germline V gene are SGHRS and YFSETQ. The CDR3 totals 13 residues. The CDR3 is CASAGLMNTEAFF. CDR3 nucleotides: TGCGCCAGCGCCGGTCTTATGAACACTGAAGCTTTCTTT.

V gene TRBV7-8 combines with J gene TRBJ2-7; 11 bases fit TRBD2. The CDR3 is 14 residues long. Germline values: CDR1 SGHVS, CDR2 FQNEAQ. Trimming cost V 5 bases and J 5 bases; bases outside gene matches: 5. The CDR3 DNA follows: TGTGCCAGCAGCCTCAGACTAGCGGGGAACGAGCAGTACTTC. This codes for CASSLRLAGNEQYF. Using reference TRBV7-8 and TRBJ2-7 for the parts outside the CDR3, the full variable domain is GAGVSQSPRYKVAKRGQDVALRCDPISGHVSLFWYQQALGQGPEFLTYFQNEAQLDKSGLPSDRFFAERPEGSVSTLKIQRTQQEDSAVYLCASSLRLAGNEQYFGPGTRLTVT.

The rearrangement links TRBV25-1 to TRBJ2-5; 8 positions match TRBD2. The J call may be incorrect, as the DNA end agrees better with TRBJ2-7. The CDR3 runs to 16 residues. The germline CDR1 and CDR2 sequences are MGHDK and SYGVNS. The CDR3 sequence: CASSDPGGALSYEQYF. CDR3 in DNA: TGTGCCAGCAGTGATCCCGGGGGGGCCCTCTCCTACGAGCAGTACTTC.

CDR3 DNA: TGTGCCAGCAGCTTGTTGGCAGGGATTAACTATGGCTACACCTTC. Its protein product is CASSLLAGINYGYTF. The gene calls are TRBV5-6 and TRBJ1-2; D possibly corresponds to TRBD1 (5 bases). V was shortened by 1 base and J by 1 base, with 11 bases between the two germline ends. The CDR3 runs 15 residues. The V gene's germline CDR1 is SGHDT and CDR2 YYEEEE.

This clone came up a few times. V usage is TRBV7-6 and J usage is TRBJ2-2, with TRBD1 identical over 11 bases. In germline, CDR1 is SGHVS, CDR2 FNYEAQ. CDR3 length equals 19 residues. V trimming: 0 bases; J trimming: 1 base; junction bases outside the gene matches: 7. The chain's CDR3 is CASSLALPGTGGNTGELFF. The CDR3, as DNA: TGTGCCAGCAGCTTAGCCCTACCCGGGACAGGGGGGAACACCGGGGAGCTGTTTTTT.

The CDR3: CASSPWDTLYGYTF. The CDR3 region has the DNA TGTGCCAGCAGCCCGTGGGACACACTCTATGGCTACACCTTC. V is TRBV7-9 and J is TRBJ1-2, with a possible D match to TRBD1 (6 bases). Germline CDR1 and CDR2: SEHNR and FQNEAQ (reference sequence). V dropped 5 bases and J dropped 4 bases, with 14 bases sitting between them. The CDR3 covers 14 residues.

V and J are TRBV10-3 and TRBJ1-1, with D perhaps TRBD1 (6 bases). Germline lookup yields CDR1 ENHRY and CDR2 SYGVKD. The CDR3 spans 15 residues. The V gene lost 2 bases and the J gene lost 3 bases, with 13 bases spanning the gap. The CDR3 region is CAISETGFADTEAFF. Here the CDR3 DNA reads TGTGCCATCAGTGAGACAGGGTTTGCGGACACTGAAGCTTTCTTT.

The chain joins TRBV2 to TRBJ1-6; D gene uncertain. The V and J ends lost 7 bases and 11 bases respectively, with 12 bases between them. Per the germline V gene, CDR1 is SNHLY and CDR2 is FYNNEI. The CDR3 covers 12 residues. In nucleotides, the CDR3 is TGTGCCAGCAAATCGGCTCAGGCACCCCTCCACTTT. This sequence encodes CASKSAQAPLHF.

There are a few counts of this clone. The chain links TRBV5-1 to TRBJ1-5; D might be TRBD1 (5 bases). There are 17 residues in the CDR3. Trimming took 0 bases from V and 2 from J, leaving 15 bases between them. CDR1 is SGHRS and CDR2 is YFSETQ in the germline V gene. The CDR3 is CASSLDASGSGNQPQHF. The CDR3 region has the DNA TGCGCCAGCAGCTTGGATGCTTCAGGGTCGGGCAATCAGCCCCAGCATTTT.

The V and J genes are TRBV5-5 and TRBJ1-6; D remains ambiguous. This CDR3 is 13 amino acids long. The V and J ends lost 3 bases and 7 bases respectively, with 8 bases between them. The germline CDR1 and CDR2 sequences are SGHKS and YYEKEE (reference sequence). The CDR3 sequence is CASSSAGNSPLHF. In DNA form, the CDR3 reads TGTGCCAGCAGCTCGGCCGGGAATTCACCCCTCCACTTT.

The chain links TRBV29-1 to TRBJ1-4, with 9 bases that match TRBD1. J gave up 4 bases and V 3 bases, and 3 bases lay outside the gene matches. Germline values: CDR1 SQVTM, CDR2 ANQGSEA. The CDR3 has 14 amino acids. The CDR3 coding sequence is TGCAGCGTTGAGGACAGGGGACATAATGAAAAACTGTTTTTT. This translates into CSVEDRGHNEKLFF.

Here the CDR3 reads CATSPRWRVRSTDTQYF. In DNA, the CDR3 is TGTGCCACCAGCCCCCGTTGGAGGGTACGAAGCACAGATACGCAGTATTTT. The chain joins TRBV15 to TRBJ2-3; D might be TRBD2 (6 bases). The germline gives CDR1 LNHNV, CDR2 YYDKDF (reference sequence). V shed 5 bases and J shed 0 bases, with 18 bases lying between them. The length of the CDR3 is 17 residues.

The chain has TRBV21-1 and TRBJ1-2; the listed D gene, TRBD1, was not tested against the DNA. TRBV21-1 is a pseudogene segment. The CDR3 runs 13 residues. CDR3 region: CASSPNRGFGYTF. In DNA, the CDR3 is TGTGCCAGCAGTCCTAACAGGGGGTTTGGCTACACCTTC.

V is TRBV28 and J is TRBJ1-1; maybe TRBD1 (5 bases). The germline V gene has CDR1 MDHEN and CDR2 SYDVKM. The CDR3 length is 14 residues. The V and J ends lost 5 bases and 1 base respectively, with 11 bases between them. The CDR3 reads CASSLQDTNTEAFF. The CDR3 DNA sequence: TGTGCCAGCAGTCTCCAGGACACGAACACTGAAGCTTTCTTT.

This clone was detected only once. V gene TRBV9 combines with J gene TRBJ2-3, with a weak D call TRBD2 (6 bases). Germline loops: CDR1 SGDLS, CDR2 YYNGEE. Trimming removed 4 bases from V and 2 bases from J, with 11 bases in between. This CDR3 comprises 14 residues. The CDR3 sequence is CASSTGLNTDTQYF. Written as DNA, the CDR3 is TGTGCCAGCAGCACGGGACTTAACACAGATACGCAGTATTTT.

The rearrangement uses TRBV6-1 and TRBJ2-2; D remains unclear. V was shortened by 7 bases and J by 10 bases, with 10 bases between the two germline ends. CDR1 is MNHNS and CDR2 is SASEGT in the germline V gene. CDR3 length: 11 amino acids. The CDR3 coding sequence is TGTGCCAGCACAATCGTAGAGGAGCTGTTTTTT. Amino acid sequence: CASTIVEELFF.

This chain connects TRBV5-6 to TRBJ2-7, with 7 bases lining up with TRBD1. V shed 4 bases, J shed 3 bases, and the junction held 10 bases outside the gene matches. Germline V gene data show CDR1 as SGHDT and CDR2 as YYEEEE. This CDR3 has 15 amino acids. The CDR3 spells CASSLPTGSGYEQYF. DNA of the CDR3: TGTGCCAGCAGCCTGCCGACAGGGTCGGGCTACGAGCAGTACTTC.

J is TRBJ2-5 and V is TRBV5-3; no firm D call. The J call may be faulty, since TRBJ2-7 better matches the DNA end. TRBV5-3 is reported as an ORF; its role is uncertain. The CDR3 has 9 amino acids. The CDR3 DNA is TGTGCCAGAAGGGGCGAGCAGTACTTC. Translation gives CARRGEQYF.

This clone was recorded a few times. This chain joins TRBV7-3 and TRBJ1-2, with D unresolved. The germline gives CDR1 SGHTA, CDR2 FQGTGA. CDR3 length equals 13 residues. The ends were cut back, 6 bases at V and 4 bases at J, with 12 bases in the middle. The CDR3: CASSQEEGYGYTF. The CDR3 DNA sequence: TGTGCCAGCAGTCAAGAGGAGGGCTATGGCTACACCTTC.

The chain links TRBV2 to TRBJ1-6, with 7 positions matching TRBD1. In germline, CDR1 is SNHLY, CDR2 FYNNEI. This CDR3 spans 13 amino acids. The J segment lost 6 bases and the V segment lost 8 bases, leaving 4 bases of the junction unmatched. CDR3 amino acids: CASGTESNSPLHF. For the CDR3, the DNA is TGTGCCAGCGGGACAGAAAGTAATTCACCCCTCCACTTT.

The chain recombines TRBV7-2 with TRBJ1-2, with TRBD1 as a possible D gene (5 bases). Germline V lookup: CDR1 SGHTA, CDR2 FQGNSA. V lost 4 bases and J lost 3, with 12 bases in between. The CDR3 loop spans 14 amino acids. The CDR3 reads CASSYRQTDYGYTF. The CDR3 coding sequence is TGTGCCAGCAGCTACCGACAGACGGACTATGGCTACACCTTC.

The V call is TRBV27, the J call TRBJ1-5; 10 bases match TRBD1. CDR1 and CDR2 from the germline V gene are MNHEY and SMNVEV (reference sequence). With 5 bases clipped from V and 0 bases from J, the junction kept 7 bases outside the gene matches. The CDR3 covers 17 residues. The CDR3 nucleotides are TGTGCCAGCAGTCCGACAGGGGGCAAGTATAGCAATCAGCCCCAGCATTTT. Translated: CASSPTGGKYSNQPQHF.

This CDR3 is CASSLGAGEDGNTIYF. DNA for the CDR3: TGTGCCAGCAGCTTAGGGGCAGGGGAAGACGGAAACACCATATATTTT. This chain uses TRBV7-9 with TRBJ1-3; TRBD1 is a possible D gene (6 bases). CDR3 size: 16 residues. V was shortened by 1 base and J by 4 bases, with 14 bases between the two germline ends. Germline values: CDR1 SEHNR, CDR2 FQNEAQ (reference sequence).

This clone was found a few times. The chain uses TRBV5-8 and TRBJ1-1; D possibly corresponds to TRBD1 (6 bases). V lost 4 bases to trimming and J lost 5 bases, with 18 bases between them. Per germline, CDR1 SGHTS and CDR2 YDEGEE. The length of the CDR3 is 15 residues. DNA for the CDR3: TGTGCCAGCAGCCTACCCACGACAGGCGGGACTGAAGCTTTCTTT. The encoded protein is CASSLPTTGGTEAFF.

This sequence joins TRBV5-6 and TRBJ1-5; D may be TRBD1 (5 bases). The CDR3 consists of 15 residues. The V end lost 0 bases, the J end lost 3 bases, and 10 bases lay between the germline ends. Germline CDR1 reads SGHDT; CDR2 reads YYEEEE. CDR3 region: CASSLAQGFNQPQHF. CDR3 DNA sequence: TGTGCCAGCAGCTTGGCCCAGGGCTTCAATCAGCCCCAGCATTTT.